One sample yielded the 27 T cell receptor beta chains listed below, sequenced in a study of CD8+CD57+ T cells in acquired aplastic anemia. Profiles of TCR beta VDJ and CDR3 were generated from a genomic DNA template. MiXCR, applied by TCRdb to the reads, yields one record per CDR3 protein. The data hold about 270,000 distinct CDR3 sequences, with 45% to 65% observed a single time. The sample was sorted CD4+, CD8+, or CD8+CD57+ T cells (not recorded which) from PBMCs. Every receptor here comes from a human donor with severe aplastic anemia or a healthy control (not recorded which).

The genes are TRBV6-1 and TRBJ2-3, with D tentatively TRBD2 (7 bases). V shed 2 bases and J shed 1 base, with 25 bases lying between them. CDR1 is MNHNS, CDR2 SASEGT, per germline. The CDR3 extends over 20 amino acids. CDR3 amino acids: CASSERGRGVPTKRTDTQYF. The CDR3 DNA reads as TGTGCCAGCAGTGAACGTGGGAGGGGGGTCCCAACCAAGCGCACAGATACGCAGTATTTT.

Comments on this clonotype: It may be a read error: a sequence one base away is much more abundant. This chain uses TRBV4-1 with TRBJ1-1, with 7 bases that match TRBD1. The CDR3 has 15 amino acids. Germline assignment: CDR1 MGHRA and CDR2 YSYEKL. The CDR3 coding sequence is TGCGCCAGCAGCCAAGCTGACAGGGCTCACACTGGAGCTTTCTTT. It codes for CASSQADRAHTGAFF.

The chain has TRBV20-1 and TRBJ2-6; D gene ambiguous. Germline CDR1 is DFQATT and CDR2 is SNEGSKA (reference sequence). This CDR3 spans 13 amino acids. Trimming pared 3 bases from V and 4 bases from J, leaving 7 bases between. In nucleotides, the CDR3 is TGCAGTGCTAGGCCTACAGGGGCCAACGTCCTGACTTTC. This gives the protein CSARPTGANVLTF.

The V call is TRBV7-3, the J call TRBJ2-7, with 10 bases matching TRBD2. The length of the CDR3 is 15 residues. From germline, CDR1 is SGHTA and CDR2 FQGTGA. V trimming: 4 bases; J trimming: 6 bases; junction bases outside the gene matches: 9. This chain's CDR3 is CASSSAPGLALEQYF. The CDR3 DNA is TGTGCCAGCAGCTCGGCCCCGGGACTAGCGCTCGAGCAGTACTTC.

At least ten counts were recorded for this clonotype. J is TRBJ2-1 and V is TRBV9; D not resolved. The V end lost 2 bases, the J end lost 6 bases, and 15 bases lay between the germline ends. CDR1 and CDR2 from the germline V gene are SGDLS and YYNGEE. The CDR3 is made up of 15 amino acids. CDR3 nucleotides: TGTGCCAGCAGCGTGCTATTGGGCTCTCGCAATGAGCAGTTCTTC. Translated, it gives CASSVLLGSRNEQFF.

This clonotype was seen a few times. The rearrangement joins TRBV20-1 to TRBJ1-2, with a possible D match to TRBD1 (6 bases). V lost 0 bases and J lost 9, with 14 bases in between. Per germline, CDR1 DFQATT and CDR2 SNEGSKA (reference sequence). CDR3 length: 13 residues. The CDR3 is CSARDNREQRYTF. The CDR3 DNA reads TGCAGTGCTAGAGATAACAGGGAACAGCGCTACACCTTC.

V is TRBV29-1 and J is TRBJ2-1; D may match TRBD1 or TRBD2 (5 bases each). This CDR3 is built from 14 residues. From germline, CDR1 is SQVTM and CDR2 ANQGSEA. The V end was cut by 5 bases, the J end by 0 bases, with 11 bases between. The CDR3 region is CSVLGESSYNEQFF. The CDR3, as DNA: TGCAGCGTTTTAGGGGAGAGCTCCTACAATGAGCAGTTCTTC.

The CDR3 DNA reads as TGCGCCAGCAGCTTTCGGGGTTCGAACGAGCAGTACTTC. This encodes CASSFRGSNEQYF. The rearrangement links TRBV5-1 to TRBJ2-7; TRBD2 is a possible D gene (5 bases). Germline CDR1 SGHRS, CDR2 YFSETQ. Trimming stripped 2 bases from V and 5 bases from J, with 11 bases between. CDR3 length equals 13 residues. The full variable domain, its missing parts supplied by reference TRBV5-1 and TRBJ2-7, is KAGVTQTPRYLIKTRGQQVTLSCSPISGHRSVSWYQQTPGQGLQFLFEYFSETQRNKGNFPGRFSGRQFSNSRSEMNVSTLELGDSALYLCASSFRGSNEQYFGPGTRLTVT.

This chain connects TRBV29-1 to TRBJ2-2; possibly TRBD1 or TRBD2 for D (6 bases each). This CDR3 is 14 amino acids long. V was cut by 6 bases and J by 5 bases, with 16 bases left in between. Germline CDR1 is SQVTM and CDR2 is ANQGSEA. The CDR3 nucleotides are TGCAGCGTCGGAAGGGGGGTAAAGACCGGGGAGCTGTTTTTT. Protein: CSVGRGVKTGELFF.

CDR3 in amino acids: CASSDLRQGDNEKLFF. CDR3 sequence (DNA): TGTGCCAGCAGTGATCTTCGACAGGGGGATAATGAAAAACTGTTTTTT. This sequence joins TRBV25-1 and TRBJ1-4, with TRBD1 identical over 9 bases. CDR3 length equals 16 residues. From germline, CDR1 is MGHDK and CDR2 SYGVNS. V dropped 3 bases and J dropped 4; count of bases not matched to a gene: 6. Full variable domain (rest looked up from reference TRBV25-1 and TRBJ1-4): EADIYQTPRYLVIGTGKKITLECSQTMGHDKMYWYQQDPGMELHLIHYSYGVNSTEKGDLSSESTVSRIRTEHFPLTLESARPSHTSQYLCASSDLRQGDNEKLFFGSGTQLSVL.

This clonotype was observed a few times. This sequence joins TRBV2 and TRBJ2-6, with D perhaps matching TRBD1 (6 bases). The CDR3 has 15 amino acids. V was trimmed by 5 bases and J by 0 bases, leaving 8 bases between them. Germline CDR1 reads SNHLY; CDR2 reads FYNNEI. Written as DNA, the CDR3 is TGTGCCAGCAGTACCAGGGGCTCTGGGGCCAACGTCCTGACTTTC. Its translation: CASSTRGSGANVLTF.

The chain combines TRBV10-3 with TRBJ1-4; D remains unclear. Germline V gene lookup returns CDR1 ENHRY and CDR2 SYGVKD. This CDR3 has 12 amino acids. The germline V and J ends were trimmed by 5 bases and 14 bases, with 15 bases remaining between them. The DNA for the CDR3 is TGTGCCATCAGTTCAGAGCGGGTAGAGCTGTTTTTT. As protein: CAISSERVELFF.

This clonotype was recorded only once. CDR3 sequence: CASSYLGQVRAVGNEQYF. For the CDR3, the DNA is TGTGCCAGCAGTTACCTTGGACAGGTCCGAGCGGTGGGTAACGAGCAGTACTTC. This sequence joins TRBV7-9 and TRBJ2-7; TRBD1 agrees at 7 bases. The V and J ends lost 6 bases and 5 bases, in that order; junction bases with no gene match: 22. This CDR3 region has 18 residues. From germline, CDR1 is SEHNR and CDR2 FQNEAQ (reference sequence).

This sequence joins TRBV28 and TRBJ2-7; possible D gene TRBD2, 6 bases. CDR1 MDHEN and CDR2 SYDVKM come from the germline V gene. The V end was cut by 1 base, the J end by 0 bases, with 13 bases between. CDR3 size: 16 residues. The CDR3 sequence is CASSLYWGGDSYEQYF. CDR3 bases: TGTGCCAGCAGTTTATACTGGGGCGGGGACTCCTACGAGCAGTACTTC.

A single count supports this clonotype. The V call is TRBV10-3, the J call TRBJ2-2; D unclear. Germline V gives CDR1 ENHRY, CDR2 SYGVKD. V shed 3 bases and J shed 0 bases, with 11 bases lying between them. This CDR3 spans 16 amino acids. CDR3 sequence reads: CAISDWVDANTGELFF. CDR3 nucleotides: TGTGCCATCAGTGATTGGGTGGACGCGAACACCGGGGAGCTGTTTTTT.

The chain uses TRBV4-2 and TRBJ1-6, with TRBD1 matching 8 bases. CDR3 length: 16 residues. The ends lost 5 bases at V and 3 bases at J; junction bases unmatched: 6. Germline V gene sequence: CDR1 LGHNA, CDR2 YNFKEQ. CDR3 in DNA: TGTGCCAGCAGCTCGACAGGGGCGCTCTATAATTCACCCCTCCACTTT. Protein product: CASSSTGALYNSPLHF.

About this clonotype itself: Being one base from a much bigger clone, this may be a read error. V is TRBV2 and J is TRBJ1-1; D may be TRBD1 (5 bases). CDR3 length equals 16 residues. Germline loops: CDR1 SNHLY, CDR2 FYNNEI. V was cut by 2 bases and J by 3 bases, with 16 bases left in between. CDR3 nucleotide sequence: TGTGCCAGCAGTGAAAGGGCTCGGGGCTGGGACACTGAAGCTTTCTTT. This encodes CASSERARGWDTEAFF.

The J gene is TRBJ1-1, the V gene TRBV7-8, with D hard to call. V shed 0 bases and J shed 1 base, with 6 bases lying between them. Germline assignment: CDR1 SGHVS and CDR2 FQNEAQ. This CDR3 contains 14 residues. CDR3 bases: TGTGCCAGCAGCTTAGCGAGGAAGAACACTGAAGCTTTCTTT. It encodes CASSLARKNTEAFF.

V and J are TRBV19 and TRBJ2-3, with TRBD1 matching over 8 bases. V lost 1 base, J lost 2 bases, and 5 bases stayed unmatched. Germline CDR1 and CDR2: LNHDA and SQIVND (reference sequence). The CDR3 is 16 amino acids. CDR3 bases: TGTGCCAGTAGTATAGGGGCAGGGGGCAACACAGATACGCAGTATTTT. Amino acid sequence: CASSIGAGGNTDTQYF.

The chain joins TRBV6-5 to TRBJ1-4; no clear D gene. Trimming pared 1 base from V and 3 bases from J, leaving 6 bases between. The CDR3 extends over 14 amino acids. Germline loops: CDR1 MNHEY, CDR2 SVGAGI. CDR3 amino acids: CASSYLASNEKLFF. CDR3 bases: TGTGCCAGCAGTTACTTAGCGTCTAATGAAAAACTGTTTTTT.

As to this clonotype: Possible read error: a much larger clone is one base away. DNA of the CDR3: TGCAGTGCTAACCGACGGGCCGAAAACATTCAGTACTTC. Protein: CSANRRAENIQYF. The V and J genes are TRBV20-1 and TRBJ2-4; no clear D gene. V lost 4 bases and J lost 5, with 12 bases in between. Germline V CDR1 and CDR2: DFQATT, SNEGSKA (reference sequence). CDR3 size: 13 residues.

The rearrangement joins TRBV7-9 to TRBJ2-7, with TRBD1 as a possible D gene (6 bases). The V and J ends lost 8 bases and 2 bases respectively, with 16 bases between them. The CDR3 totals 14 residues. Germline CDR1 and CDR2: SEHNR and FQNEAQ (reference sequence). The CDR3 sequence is CASDAQGHTYEQYF. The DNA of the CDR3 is TGTGCCAGCGATGCCCAGGGACATACCTACGAGCAGTACTTC.

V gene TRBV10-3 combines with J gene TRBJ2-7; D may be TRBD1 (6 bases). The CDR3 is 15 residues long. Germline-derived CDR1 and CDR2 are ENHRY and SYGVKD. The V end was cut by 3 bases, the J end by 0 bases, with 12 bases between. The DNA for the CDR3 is TGTGCCATCAGTGATGCCAGGGGATTCTCCTACGAGCAGTACTTC. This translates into CAISDARGFSYEQYF.

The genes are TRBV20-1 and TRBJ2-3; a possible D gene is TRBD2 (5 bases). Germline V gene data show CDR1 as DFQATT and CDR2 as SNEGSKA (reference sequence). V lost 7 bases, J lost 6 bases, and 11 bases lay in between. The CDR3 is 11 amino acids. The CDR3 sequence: CSGGRGDTQYF. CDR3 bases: TGCAGTGGTGGACGCGGGGATACGCAGTATTTT.

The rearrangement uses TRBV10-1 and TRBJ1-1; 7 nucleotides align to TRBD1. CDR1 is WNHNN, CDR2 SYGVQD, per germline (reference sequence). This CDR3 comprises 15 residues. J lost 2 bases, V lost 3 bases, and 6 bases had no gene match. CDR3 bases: TGCGCCAGCAGTGACCTGGGACAGCTAAACACTGAAGCTTTCTTT. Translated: CASSDLGQLNTEAFF.

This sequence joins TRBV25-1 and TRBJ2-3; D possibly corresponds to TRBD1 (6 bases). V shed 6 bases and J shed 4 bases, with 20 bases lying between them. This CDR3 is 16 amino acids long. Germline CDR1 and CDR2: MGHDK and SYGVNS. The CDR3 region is CASSPAQGKGADTQYF. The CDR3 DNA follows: TGTGCCAGCAGCCCTGCACAGGGTAAGGGGGCAGATACGCAGTATTTT.

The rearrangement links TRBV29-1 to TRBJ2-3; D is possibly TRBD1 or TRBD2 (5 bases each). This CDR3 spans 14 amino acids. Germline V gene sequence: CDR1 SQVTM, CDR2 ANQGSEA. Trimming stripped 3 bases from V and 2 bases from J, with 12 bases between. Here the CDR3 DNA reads TGCAGCGTTGAGGCCGGGGCCGACACAGATACGCAGTATTTT. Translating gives CSVEAGADTDTQYF.